This paragraph covers one TCR beta chain sequence. Its target is unknown. The entry originates in a study of shared clonotypes between healthy human individuals. Whole-study results and caveats: Across a handful of donors, naive CD4 shared 5% to 6%, naive CD8 3% to 3.5%, memory CD4 roughly 2.4%, memory CD8 roughly 0.37%. It was anticipated that sequencing depth would influence how many clonotypes donors shared. It was the non-shared clonotypes that had lower generation probabilities than clonotypes shared by all four donors.

The V segment lost 9 bases and the J segment 4 bases; nucleotides outside the gene matches: 8. The CDR3 extends over 13 amino acids. Germline CDR1 and CDR2: MNHEY and SVGAGI. Data came from immunoSEQ multiplex PCR; TCRdb stores just in-frame clones and leaves some out. Of about 2.2 million clones in the sample, around 93% were seen once. The naive CD8 subset, CD45RO-negative cells positively selected for CCR7, excluded terminally differentiated effector memory CD45RA+ cells. Donors comprised healthy HIV-negative adults lacking recent acute infections or vaccinations. The V gene is TRBV6-5, the J gene TRBJ2-5, with TRBD2 identical over 7 bases. Sequencing was carried out using naive CD8+ T cells from PBMCs. The sequence was collected from a man aged 18 to 29 in good health. Some clones in this sample may be carry-over from other donors' samples. DNA for the CDR3: TGTGCCAGTGCCGCGGGAGCAGGAGAGACCCAGTACTTC. Protein sequence: CASAAGAGETQYF.